This TCR beta chain was sequenced in a study of early T cells in non-severe SARS-CoV-2 infection (TCRdb year 2021). Turning to the overall study: Because TCR sequencing relied on bulk RNA taken from unsorted whole blood, pairing of alpha and beta chains was not possible. The investigation overall reported the following: VDJdb matching was skewed toward anti-spike CD8 responses, so virus-specific expansions were likely underestimated and private and CD4 specificities were missed.

To prepare the library, 5' RACE was applied. Sequenced using a NextSeq 500. Unique molecular identifiers were attached to individual cDNA molecules in the TCR library protocol so that sequencing error and PCR bias could be corrected. Both TCR alpha and beta chains were sequenced, and tight co-correlation was observed between alpha and beta sequence abundances in each sample. Under the source paper's analysis protocol: Decombinator V4 was used to annotate TCR sequences for V gene, J gene and CDR3. Expanded TCRs were defined as changing significantly between any two time points under a Poisson model with p below 0.0001. TCR abundances were normalised to the total number of TCRs sequenced per sample and were expressed as counts per million. TRAV1-2 paired with TRAJ12, TRAJ20 or TRAJ33 defined MAIT TCRs, while TRAV10 paired with TRAJ18 defined iNKT TCRs. VDJdb, accessed 1 November 2021, was searched for CMV, EBV and SARS-CoV-2 annotated TCRs, with TCRs annotated for multiple antigens excluded. TCRdb reworked the public reads: Q25 trimming with fastp, MiXCR clone assembly, productive beta chains retained. When rows share a CDR3 protein, they turn into one entry using the most common DNA and genes. TCRdb, not the original authors, processed these V and J calls. The sample table lists 20,000 to 30,000 distinct CDR3 sequences, approximately 6% of them with a count of one. 2.4% of the sample lies in the top ten.

Sequences SGHRS (CDR1) and YFSETQ (CDR2) are obtained from the germline V gene. The CDR3 covers 14 residues, taking in both the cysteine and the phenylalanine. Only the CDR3 DNA stays, 42 bases, in frame from base 1. Trimming costs V 0 bases and J 3 bases, and their ends lie 7 bases apart. Set within a cohort of healthcare workers in London, UK, this nested case-control study involved weekly PCR testing of nasopharyngeal swabs along with blood sampling. Between 23 and 31 March 2020, the week of the UK lockdown, healthcare workers were enrolled and then followed up weekly for as long as 16 weeks. This clonotype appeared many times. Its antigen is not yet known. Per-base quality was not reported, and no clone a single base away is much larger than it.

The TCR was taken from an adult who was a healthcare worker with PCR-confirmed SARS-CoV-2 infection or an uninfected control (not recorded which). The specimen sequenced was whole blood. This sequence uses TRBV5-1 and TRBJ1-3, with the identity of the D gene unclear. The nucleotide sequence reads as follows: TGCGCCAGCAGCTTGGAAGGCGGTGGAAACACCATATATTTT. This sequence encodes CASSLEGGGNTIYF. Full variable domain (CDR3 extended with the reference TRBV5-1 and TRBJ1-3 proteins): KAGVTQTPRYLIKTRGQQVTLSCSPISGHRSVSWYQQTPGQGLQFLFEYFSETQRNKGNFPGRFSGRQFSNSRSEMNVSTLELGDSALYLCASSLEGGGNTIYFGEGSWLTVV.